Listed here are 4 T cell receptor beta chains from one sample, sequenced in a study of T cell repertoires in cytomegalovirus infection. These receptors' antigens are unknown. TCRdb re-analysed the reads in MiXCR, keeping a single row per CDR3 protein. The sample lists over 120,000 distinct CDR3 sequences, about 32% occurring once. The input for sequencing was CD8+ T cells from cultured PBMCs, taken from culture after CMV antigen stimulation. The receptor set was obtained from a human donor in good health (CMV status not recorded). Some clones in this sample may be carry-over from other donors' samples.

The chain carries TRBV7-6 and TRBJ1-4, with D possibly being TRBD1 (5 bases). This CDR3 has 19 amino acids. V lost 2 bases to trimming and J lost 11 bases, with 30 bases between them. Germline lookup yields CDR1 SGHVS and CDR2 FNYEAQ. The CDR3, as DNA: TGTGCCAGCAGCTTATTCGGGCAGATCGATGGGACTGTAATGGAGAAACTGTTTTTT. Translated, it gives CASSLFGQIDGTVMEKLFF.

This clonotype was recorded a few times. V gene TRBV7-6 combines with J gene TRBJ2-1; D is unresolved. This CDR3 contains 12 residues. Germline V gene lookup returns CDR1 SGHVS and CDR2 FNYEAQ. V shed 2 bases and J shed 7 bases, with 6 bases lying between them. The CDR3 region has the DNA TGTGCCAGCAGCTTAACCCGGAATGAGCAGTTCTTC. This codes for CASSLTRNEQFF.

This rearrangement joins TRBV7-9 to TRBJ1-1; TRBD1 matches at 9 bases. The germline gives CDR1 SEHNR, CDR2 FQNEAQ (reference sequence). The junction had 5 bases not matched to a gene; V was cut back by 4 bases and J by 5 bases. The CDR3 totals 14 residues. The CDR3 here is CASSSGQGRTEAFF. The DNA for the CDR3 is TGTGCCAGCAGCTCAGGACAGGGGAGAACTGAAGCTTTCTTT.

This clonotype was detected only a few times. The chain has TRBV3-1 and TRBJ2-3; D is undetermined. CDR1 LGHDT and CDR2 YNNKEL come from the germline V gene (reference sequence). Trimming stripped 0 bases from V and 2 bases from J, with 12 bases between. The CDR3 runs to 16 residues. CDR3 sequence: CASSQDLNYLTDTQYF. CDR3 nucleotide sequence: TGTGCCAGCAGCCAAGATCTAAACTACCTCACAGATACGCAGTATTTT.